The clone carrying this T cell receptor beta chain occurred a few times. This entry is derived from a study of T cell clones after liver transplantation. TCRdb keeps only in-frame clones here, not all; method: immunoSEQ multiplex PCR. This sample has some 34,000 clones, with around 94% found just once. The V gene end was trimmed by 3 bases and the J gene end by 8 bases; junction bases not matched to a gene: 12. Germline CDR1 reads SQVTM; CDR2 reads ANQGSEA. The CDR3 covers 15 residues. This sequence originates from a human patient who received a liver transplant. The graft donor may be the source of some T cells. The sample in question was CD8+ T cells from blood, obtained 12 months after liver transplant. V and J are TRBV29-1 and TRBJ2-1; 8 bases fit TRBD1. CDR3 residues: CSVDSPQGVGDEQFF. DNA of the CDR3: TGCAGCGTTGATTCCCCACAGGGGGTCGGGGATGAGCAGTTCTTC.